The 17 T cell receptor beta chains listed next were all sequenced from one sample in a study of cytomegalovirus exposure and HLA in healthy donors. PCR was performed using 60 Vbeta and 13 Jbeta primers. Clones were read by immunoSEQ multiplex PCR, and TCRdb kept only the in-frame ones, dropping some. Here the sample spans around 210,000 clones, around 83% being singletons. Sequencing was carried out using PBMCs. The receptors were sampled from a girl aged 2 to 10 in good health and CMV-seronegative.

The V call is TRBV12-1, the J call TRBJ2-7; the table assigns TRBD2, which was not confirmed against the DNA. TRBV12-1 is a recognized pseudogene. The CDR3 loop spans 14 amino acids. The CDR3 DNA reads as TGTGCCAGCAGCTTAGGCGGGTTCTCCTACGAGCAGTACTTC. It codes for CASSLGGFSYEQYF.

This clone was seen just once. CDR3 amino acids: CASSTTGGHYEQYF. CDR3 nucleotide sequence: TGTGCCAGTAGTACCACAGGGGGGCACTACGAGCAGTACTTC. This rearrangement joins TRBV19 to TRBJ2-7; 8 bases line up with TRBD1. CDR1 is LNHDA, CDR2 SQIVND, per germline (reference sequence). This CDR3 has 14 amino acids. The junction had 5 bases not matched to a gene; V was cut back by 4 bases and J by 3 bases.

CDR3 in amino acids: CASIMEGAQRYEQYF. The CDR3 DNA is TGTGCCAGCATAATGGAGGGGGCCCAGCGGTACGAGCAGTACTTC. The chain has TRBV2 and TRBJ2-7; perhaps TRBD1 as D (7 bases). The CDR3 contains 15 residues. From germline, CDR1 is SNHLY and CDR2 FYNNEI. V gave up 7 bases and J gave up 4 bases, with 20 bases separating them.

CDR3 nucleotide sequence: TGTGCCAGCCCATATAGCGGGAGAGACACCGGGGAGCTGTTTTTT. Translating gives CASPYSGRDTGELFF. This chain connects TRBV7-9 to TRBJ2-2; TRBD2 aligns across 9 bases. The CDR3 is 15 residues long. Germline V gene data show CDR1 as SEHNR and CDR2 as FQNEAQ (reference sequence). V lost 8 bases, J lost 3 bases, and 7 bases stayed unmatched. Using reference TRBV7-9 and TRBJ2-2 for the parts outside the CDR3, the full variable domain is DTGVSQNPRHKITKRGQNVTFRCDPISEHNRLYWYRQTLGQGPEFLTYFQNEAQLEKSRLLSDRFSAERPKGSFSTLEIQRTEQGDSAMYLCASPYSGRDTGELFFGEGSRLTVL.

The genes are TRBV29-1 and TRBJ2-7; 7 positions agree with TRBD1. The length of the CDR3 is 17 residues. The junction had 19 bases not matched to a gene; V was cut back by 6 bases and J by 2 bases. Per the germline V gene, CDR1 is SQVTM and CDR2 is ANQGSEA. CDR3 in DNA: TGCAGCGTGGCCGGGACAGCACCCTCCTCCCCCCCCTACGAGCAGTACTTC. Encoded protein: CSVAGTAPSSPPYEQYF.

The chain links TRBV25-1 to TRBJ1-6, with TRBD1 matching 10 bases. Germline-derived CDR1 and CDR2 are MGHDK and SYGVNS. After removal of 1 base from V and 9 bases from J, the junction contained 3 bases not matched to a gene. The CDR3 loop spans 15 amino acids. Here the CDR3 reads CASSESGQGSSPLHF. The CDR3 coding sequence is TGTGCCAGCAGTGAATCGGGACAGGGGAGTTCACCCCTCCACTTT.

In DNA, the CDR3 is TGCGCCAGCCACCCGACAGGGTTGGATGGCTACACCTTC. Translation: CASHPTGLDGYTF. The V gene is TRBV10-2, the J gene TRBJ1-2; 7 nucleotides agree with TRBD1. The CDR3 consists of 13 residues. The trim removed 8 bases at V and 6 bases at J, leaving 9 bases unmatched. Germline V gives CDR1 WSHSY, CDR2 SAAADI.

This clone showed up just once. This rearrangement joins TRBV5-5 to TRBJ1-2; D gene uncertain. CDR1 and CDR2 (germline): SGHKS, YYEKEE (reference sequence). The CDR3 totals 17 residues. Trimming took off 0 bases at V and 3 bases at J, with 18 bases between the two ends. In DNA, the CDR3 is TGTGCCAGCAGCTTGGCCAGGCGCCCGCTCCCAGACTATGGCTACACCTTC. As protein: CASSLARRPLPDYGYTF.

The rearrangement joins TRBV7-6 to TRBJ2-3; 10 bases agree with TRBD1. The germline V gene has CDR1 SGHVS and CDR2 FNYEAQ. The trim removed 1 base at V and 4 bases at J, leaving 11 bases unmatched. This CDR3 has 18 residues. The CDR3 spells CASSLVPGTGAGADTQYF. The CDR3 DNA sequence: TGTGCCAGCAGCTTAGTTCCCGGGACAGGGGCTGGGGCAGATACGCAGTATTTT.

CDR3 region: CATSRFGHHYEQYF. The CDR3 region has the DNA TGTGCCACCAGCAGATTCGGACACCACTACGAGCAGTACTTC. V is TRBV15 and J is TRBJ2-7; possible D gene TRBD1, 5 bases. The ends were cut back, 2 bases at V and 3 bases at J, with 11 bases in the middle. The CDR3 length is 14 residues. Germline CDR1 and CDR2: LNHNV and YYDKDF (reference sequence).

J is TRBJ2-1 and V is TRBV19, with 9 bases matching TRBD2. Germline values: CDR1 LNHDA, CDR2 SQIVND (reference sequence). J lost 2 bases, V lost 10 bases, and 12 bases had no gene match. This CDR3 has 16 residues. The CDR3 loop is CATLLEREAAYNEQFF. CDR3 bases: TGTGCCACCCTTCTTGAGCGGGAGGCCGCCTACAATGAGCAGTTCTTC. Supplemented by reference TRBV19 and TRBJ2-1, the full variable domain reads DGGITQSPKYLFRKEGQNVTLSCEQNLNHDAMYWYRQDPGQGLRLIYYSQIVNDFQKGDIAEGYSVSREKKESFPLTVTSAQKNPTAFYLCATLLEREAAYNEQFFGPGTRLTVL.

The rearrangement links TRBV7-9 to TRBJ2-7; a possible D gene is TRBD2 (5 bases). Germline loops: CDR1 SEHNR, CDR2 FQNEAQ (reference sequence). This CDR3 spans 14 amino acids. The V end was cut by 1 base, the J end by 0 bases, with 7 bases between. The CDR3 loop is CASSLGGFSYEQYF. DNA of the CDR3: TGTGCCAGCAGCTTAGGAGGGTTCTCCTACGAGCAGTACTTC.

The V call is TRBV14, the J call TRBJ1-2; no clear D gene. Trimming stripped 0 bases from V and 4 bases from J, with 15 bases between. The CDR3 has 16 amino acids. Germline CDR1 and CDR2: SGHDN and FVKESK. The CDR3 loop is CASSQDLVAGFYGYTF. Written as DNA, the CDR3 is TGTGCCAGCAGCCAAGATCTCGTAGCCGGATTCTATGGCTACACCTTC.

The chain employs TRBV5-4 and TRBJ2-7, with 8 nucleotides matching TRBD1. Per the germline V gene, CDR1 is SGHNT and CDR2 is YYREEE (reference sequence). This CDR3 has 14 amino acids. V shed 4 bases and J 2 bases; nucleotides not matched to a gene: 5. CDR3 nucleotides: TGTGCCAGCAGCGCGAACAGGGGGGCCTACGAGCAGTACTTC. This sequence encodes CASSANRGAYEQYF.

The chain has TRBV7-3 and TRBJ2-7; possibly TRBD2 for D (5 bases). V was trimmed by 1 base and J by 5 bases, leaving 9 bases between them. Germline values: CDR1 SGHTA, CDR2 FQGTGA. This CDR3 is built from 13 residues. The CDR3, as DNA: TGTGCCAGCAGCTTAATGGAGGTACACGAGCAGTACTTC. It codes for CASSLMEVHEQYF.

This chain joins TRBV16 and TRBJ2-1; TRBD1 matches 7 bases. CDR1 KGHSY and CDR2 FQNENV come from the germline V gene. V was pared by 8 bases and J by 6 bases, with 16 bases of the junction left unmatched. This CDR3 has 16 residues. CDR3 sequence: CASRTATGTDPNEQFF. As DNA, the CDR3 is TGTGCCAGCCGCACTGCCACCGGGACAGACCCCAATGAGCAGTTCTTC.

Comment on this clone: One end of the junction varies from germline; a read error may be responsible. V and J are TRBV5-1 and TRBJ2-4, with a weak D call TRBD2 (6 bases). Germline V lookup: CDR1 SGHRS, CDR2 YFSETQ. The CDR3 covers 13 residues. The CDR3 is CASSLGLGGPLNF. As DNA, the CDR3 is TGCGCCAGCAGCCTAGGACTGGGGGGACCCCTTAACTTC.